The source of this T cell receptor beta chain is a study of human T cells and chemical hapten exposure. Across the study: Diagnoses of alopecia areata, totalis or universalis occurred in mostly female patients. Minor pooled library volume differences mainly drove per-sample TCR yield variation.

TCRdb itself ran the RACE reads through MiXCR, one entry per CDR3 protein. The repertoire holds 150,000 to 200,000 distinct CDR3 sequences, with around a quarter as singletons. In its sample, this clonotype was seen once. V lost 1 base, J lost 0 bases, and 11 bases lay in between. Germline V lookup: CDR1 ENHRY, CDR2 SYGVKD. The length of the CDR3 is 16 residues. Time point given: patch test 3, about 24 weeks after DPC sensitization. Specified treatment: therapeutic diphenylcyclopropenone sensitization with weekly scalp DPC. This chain joins TRBV10-3 and TRBJ2-3; a weak D match, TRBD2 (6 bases). The sequence was obtained from a woman younger than 30 with alopecia areata. Some clones in this sample may be carry-over from other donors' samples. The sequencing used whole blood, collected in connection with sensitization to the hapten diphenylcyclopropenone (DPC). CDR3 DNA: TGTGCCATCAGTGAGTTTAGGGGACTCAGCACAGATACGCAGTATTTT. It codes for CAISEFRGLSTDTQYF.